This T cell receptor beta chain was sequenced during a study of metastatic and nonmetastatic thyroid tumors. Study-wide context: The comparison covered peripheral blood and tumor or nodule tissue in malignant and benign thyroid patients.

This clone has ten or more counts. No antigen is known for it. Source study methods: The study took CDR3 differences across clinicopathological groups and made a distant-metastasis classifier for papillary thyroid cancer from them. TCRdb reanalyzed the PCR reads with MiXCR. These V and J calls are TCRdb output, not the study's own analysis. The sample shows 35,000 to 50,000 clones, roughly 12% of them seen only once. No patient had received any treatment before thyroid surgery. Study-level points and caveats: Within blood and tumor, benign nodules reportedly had significantly lower TCR beta diversity than malignant thyroid tumors did.

Germline CDR1 and CDR2: SGHRS and YFSETQ. The CDR3 consists of 17 residues. Trimming at V came to 4 bases and at J to 4 bases, leaving 9 bases not matched to a gene. The material sequenced was blood. J is TRBJ2-5 and V is TRBV5-1; 14 bases match TRBD2. The clonotype was recovered from a female donor with papillary thyroid cancer or a benign thyroid nodule (not recorded which). Some clones in this sample may be carry-over from other donors' samples. The CDR3 DNA reads as TGCGCCAGCAGCGTGGGACTAGCGGGAGTTAGAAGAGAGACCCAGTACTTC. This sequence encodes CASSVGLAGVRRETQYF.